This entry features one T cell receptor (beta chain) sequence. Its antigen is as yet unknown. This entry belongs to a study of beta chain features in type 1 diabetes. Overall study results and limits: It was possible that PCR favored shorter templates, equally so in patients and controls. Naive, central memory and regulatory TCRB repertoires appeared more similar among patients than healthy donors. A moderate, significant TCRB CDR3 shortening appeared in type 1 diabetes across four CD4+ subsets.

Reverse transcribing all isolated RNA meant expressed TCRB transcripts were sequenced. Method: immunoSEQ multiplex PCR; TCRdb's copy keeps in-frame clones and lacks some. The repertoire holds roughly 340,000 clones, with 13% as singletons. V lost 4 bases to trimming and J lost 5 bases, with 12 bases between them. Germline CDR1 reads SGHRS; CDR2 reads YFSETQ. The CDR3 sequence is 13 residues long. The chain links TRBV5-1 to TRBJ2-5; TRBD1 might be the D (6 bases). This receptor was taken from a young woman with type 1 diabetes. Sequencing used naive CD4+ T cells from blood. In DNA, the CDR3 is TGCGCCAGCAGCGTACAGGGTGAGGAGACCCAGTACTTC. Encoded protein: CASSVQGEETQYF. Full variable domain (rest looked up from reference TRBV5-1 and TRBJ2-5): KAGVTQTPRYLIKTRGQQVTLSCSPISGHRSVSWYQQTPGQGLQFLFEYFSETQRNKGNFPGRFSGRQFSNSRSEMNVSTLELGDSALYLCASSVQGEETQYFGPGTRLLVL.